Listed here are 27 T cell receptor beta chains from one sample, sequenced in a study of blood T cell repertoires in COVID-19. Data came from immunoSEQ multiplex PCR; TCRdb stores just in-frame clones and leaves some out. This sample yields approximately 400,000 clones, of which about 88% are seen a single time; roughly 1.2% belongs to the top ten. The source material was PBMCs or T cells enriched from blood (not recorded which). These receptors originate from a woman younger than 35 who had recovered from COVID-19.

The chain couples TRBV28 to TRBJ1-1; 7 positions agree with TRBD1. Germline V gives CDR1 MDHEN, CDR2 SYDVKM. Trimming cost V 3 bases and J 3 bases; bases outside gene matches: 7. CDR3 size: 15 residues. The CDR3 is CASSLNRGYDTEAFF. CDR3 sequence (DNA): TGTGCCAGCAGTTTGAACAGGGGATATGACACTGAAGCTTTCTTT.

This clone was seen just once. V usage is TRBV5-1 and J usage is TRBJ2-5; no reliable D call. V shed 0 bases and J shed 2 bases, with 14 bases lying between them. Germline loops: CDR1 SGHRS, CDR2 YFSETQ. CDR3 length equals 16 residues. The CDR3 bases are TGCGCCAGCAGCTTGGGATTTGCGGCAGAGCAAGAGACCCAGTACTTC. Protein product: CASSLGFAAEQETQYF.

This clone came up once. V is TRBV5-6 and J is TRBJ1-5; tentative D call: TRBD1 (6 bases). Germline V gene lookup returns CDR1 SGHDT and CDR2 YYEEEE. Trimming stripped 0 bases from V and 5 bases from J, with 12 bases between. The CDR3 totals 15 residues. The DNA of the CDR3 is TGTGCCAGCAGCTTGGGACGCCAGGGGTATCAGCCCCAGCATTTT. Protein product: CASSLGRQGYQPQHF.

The chain has TRBV27 and TRBJ2-5, with a possible D match to TRBD2 (5 bases). V lost 6 bases to trimming and J lost 7 bases, with 12 bases between them. CDR3 length: 12 amino acids. Germline-derived CDR1 and CDR2 are MNHEY and SMNVEV (reference sequence). Written as DNA, the CDR3 is TGTGCCAGCAGAAACCCGGCGGGGACCCAGTACTTC. Translation: CASRNPAGTQYF.

The V gene is TRBV5-1, the J gene TRBJ2-3; the D gene is possibly TRBD2 (5 bases). The germline V gene encodes CDR1 SGHRS and CDR2 YFSETQ. Trimming pared 4 bases from V and 0 bases from J, leaving 21 bases between. This CDR3 comprises 18 residues. In DNA form, the CDR3 reads TGCGCCAGCAGCCTCAGAGGGATACTAGTGGAGAGCACAGATACGCAGTATTTT. Translation: CASSLRGILVESTDTQYF. Filled out from reference TRBV5-1 and TRBJ2-3, the complete variable domain reads KAGVTQTPRYLIKTRGQQVTLSCSPISGHRSVSWYQQTPGQGLQFLFEYFSETQRNKGNFPGRFSGRQFSNSRSEMNVSTLELGDSALYLCASSLRGILVESTDTQYFGPGTRLTVL.

V usage is TRBV7-2 and J usage is TRBJ1-6; a possible D gene is TRBD1 (6 bases). V dropped 5 bases and J dropped 16 bases, with 18 bases sitting between them. This CDR3 is built from 13 residues. Germline CDR1 and CDR2: SGHTA and FQGNSA. The CDR3, as DNA: TGTGCCAGCAGCGCCCGGGACCTGGGGACACTCCACTTT. Translating gives CASSARDLGTLHF.

A few counts support this clone. The gene calls are TRBV7-2 and TRBJ1-2; 8 bases agree with TRBD1. The V gene end was trimmed by 0 bases and the J gene end by 5 bases; junction bases not matched to a gene: 11. The CDR3 contains 17 residues. Germline V gives CDR1 SGHTA, CDR2 FQGNSA. The CDR3 loop reads CASSLAPAADRDYGYTF. The DNA for the CDR3 is TGTGCCAGCAGCTTAGCGCCCGCGGCGGACAGGGATTATGGCTACACCTTC.

The chain combines TRBV7-6 with TRBJ1-1; D might be TRBD1 (6 bases). The V end lost 6 bases, the J end lost 1 base, and 18 bases lay between the germline ends. The CDR3 runs 16 residues. Per germline, CDR1 SGHVS and CDR2 FNYEAQ. CDR3 amino acids: CASSHSRGVGNTEAFF. The CDR3 DNA reads as TGTGCCAGCAGTCATTCCAGGGGTGTCGGGAACACTGAAGCTTTCTTT.

V and J are TRBV2 and TRBJ2-7, with 11 bases fitting TRBD1. V was pared by 1 base and J by 7 bases, with 6 bases of the junction left unmatched. Germline-derived CDR1 and CDR2 are SNHLY and FYNNEI. The CDR3 extends over 15 amino acids. In nucleotides, the CDR3 is TGTGCCAGCAGTGAAGTCGGACAGGGGGCGGGGGAGCAGTACTTC. It codes for CASSEVGQGAGEQYF.

V usage is TRBV2 and J usage is TRBJ1-5, with D possibly being TRBD1 (5 bases). Trimming cost V 6 bases and J 6 bases, with 12 bases left between them. This CDR3 comprises 13 residues. Looked up from germline, CDR1 is SNHLY and CDR2 is FYNNEI. CDR3 sequence reads: CASSQGTSQPQHF. The DNA for the CDR3 is TGTGCCAGCAGCCAGGGTACGAGTCAGCCCCAGCATTTT.

The V call is TRBV11-2, the J call TRBJ1-5; no clear D. Trimming removed 4 bases at V and 0 bases at J, with 7 bases between. Germline V gene sequence: CDR1 SGHAT, CDR2 FQNNGV. The length of the CDR3 is 14 residues. The DNA of the CDR3 is TGTGCCAGCAGCTCCCTAGATAGCAATCAGCCCCAGCATTTT. As protein: CASSSLDSNQPQHF.

The J gene is TRBJ2-1, the V gene TRBV24-1; TRBD2 matches 15 bases. Per the germline V gene, CDR1 is KGHDR and CDR2 is SFDVKD. With V trimmed by 2 bases and J by 0 bases, 4 bases remained unmatched. The CDR3 is 19 amino acids. The DNA of the CDR3 is TGTGCCACCAGTGATTCCGGACTAGCGGGGGGGGGCTCCTACAATGAGCAGTTCTTC. It encodes CATSDSGLAGGGSYNEQFF.

The rearrangement uses TRBV30 and TRBJ2-3, with 7 bases identical to TRBD2. The CDR3 consists of 13 residues. With 3 bases clipped from V and 2 bases from J, the junction kept 2 bases outside the gene matches. Germline CDR1 GTSNPN, CDR2 SVGIG (reference sequence). The CDR3 DNA reads as TGTGCCTGGAGGGGGGGGGTCACAGATACGCAGTATTTT. It specifies CAWRGGVTDTQYF.

In this sample, this clone turned up a few times. The chain has TRBV3-1 (or the pseudogene TRBV3-2) and TRBJ2-7, with a weak D call TRBD2 (6 bases). Germline CDR1 reads LGHDT; CDR2 reads YNNKEL (reference sequence). The V end was cut by 4 bases, the J end by 0 bases, with 13 bases between. There are 15 residues in the CDR3. The CDR3 reads CASSRLLGSSYEQYF. Written as DNA, the CDR3 is TGTGCCAGCAGCCGGCTACTCGGGAGCTCCTACGAGCAGTACTTC.

J is TRBJ1-3 and V is TRBV4-1, with a possible D match to TRBD1 (6 bases). Trimming took 3 bases from V and 0 from J, leaving 15 bases between them. This CDR3 is 17 amino acids long. CDR1 is MGHRA, CDR2 YSYEKL, per germline. CDR3 in DNA: TGCGCCAGCAGCCAGGCCGGACAGCCGGCCTCTGGAAACACCATATATTTT. This sequence encodes CASSQAGQPASGNTIYF.

The V and J genes are TRBV5-6 and TRBJ1-4; the match to TRBD1 covers 9 bases. CDR1 is SGHDT, CDR2 YYEEEE, per germline. The CDR3 runs to 16 residues. V was clipped by 4 bases and J by 4 bases; unmatched bases: 8. The CDR3 region is CASSRGQGNDNEKLFF. The CDR3 DNA is TGTGCCAGCAGCAGAGGACAGGGGAATGATAATGAAAAACTGTTTTTT.

In DNA form, the CDR3 reads TGTGCCAGCAGCGCCGGGGACAGGGGAGTCGAAAAACTGTTTTTT. It yields the protein CASSAGDRGVEKLFF. The rearrangement links TRBV9 to TRBJ1-4, with 10 bases aligning to TRBD1. V was clipped by 3 bases and J by 8 bases; unmatched bases: 7. The length of the CDR3 is 15 residues. CDR1 SGDLS and CDR2 YYNGEE come from the germline V gene.

The chain uses TRBV20-1 and TRBJ2-1; a possible D gene is TRBD2 (7 bases). Trimming removed 3 bases at V and 9 bases at J, with 18 bases between. Germline V CDR1 and CDR2: DFQATT, SNEGSKA (reference sequence). The CDR3 covers 14 residues. The chain's CDR3 is CSASSGGSSTEQFF. The DNA of the CDR3 is TGCAGTGCTAGTTCGGGGGGCAGCTCCACTGAGCAGTTCTTC.

This rearrangement joins TRBV30 to TRBJ2-7, with D possibly TRBD1 on 5 matching bases. V was trimmed by 8 bases and J by 0 bases, leaving 14 bases between them. This CDR3 region has 13 residues. The germline CDR1 and CDR2 sequences are GTSNPN and SVGIG (reference sequence). The CDR3 sequence: CATRVGSSYEQYF. CDR3 nucleotide sequence: TGTGCCACCAGGGTCGGAAGCTCCTACGAGCAGTACTTC.

This clone has more than one count but fewer than ten. The V and J genes are TRBV7-2 and TRBJ1-4; D not certain. Trimming removed 10 bases at V and 7 bases at J, with 13 bases between. CDR3 length equals 12 residues. Germline V gene lookup returns CDR1 SGHTA and CDR2 FQGNSA. Written as DNA, the CDR3 is TGTGCCACCTTGGGTTCGGGTGAAAAACTGTTTTTT. Encoded protein: CATLGSGEKLFF.

The V call is TRBV21-1, the J call TRBJ1-1; the D call of TRBD1 is as the table states it, not checked on the DNA. TRBV21-1 is shown as a pseudogene. The CDR3 runs to 15 residues. DNA of the CDR3: TGTGCCAGCAGCTCCAGGACAGGGCCCGGGACTGAAGCTTTCTTT. The encoded protein is CASSSRTGPGTEAFF.

J is TRBJ2-7 and V is TRBV7-3, with 11 bases lining up with TRBD2. V dropped 4 bases and J dropped 4; count of bases not matched to a gene: 15. Germline V gene sequence: CDR1 SGHTA, CDR2 FQGTGA. The CDR3 length is 18 residues. The CDR3 DNA reads as TGTGCCAGCAGCTCACTAGCGGGGGAGAAAAAAAACCCATACGAGCAGTACTTC. Its translation: CASSSLAGEKKNPYEQYF.

CDR3 sequence: CASSLGTTYNEQFF. The CDR3 bases are TGTGCCAGCAGCCTCGGGACAACCTACAATGAGCAGTTCTTC. The chain combines TRBV7-2 with TRBJ2-1; weak D call: TRBD1 (6 bases). The CDR3 is 14 amino acids. V shed 5 bases and J shed 2 bases, with 10 bases lying between them. Per germline, CDR1 SGHTA and CDR2 FQGNSA.

This clone was detected only once. The J gene is TRBJ2-7, the V gene TRBV29-1; D may be TRBD1 (5 bases). The germline CDR1 and CDR2 sequences are SQVTM and ANQGSEA. The ends were cut back, 3 bases at V and 0 bases at J, with 18 bases in the middle. This CDR3 spans 16 amino acids. CDR3 amino acids: CSVDTRGHSYSYEQYF. The CDR3 nucleotides read TGCAGCGTTGATACCCGAGGACACTCTTACTCCTACGAGCAGTACTTC.

This clone has a single count. The chain couples TRBV21-1 to TRBJ2-7; the table assigns TRBD1, which was not confirmed against the DNA. TRBV21-1 is a pseudogene locus. This CDR3 is built from 14 residues. The CDR3 DNA reads TGTGCCCGAGCCCCGGACAGGGGTTACTACGAGCAGTACTTC. Translated, it gives CARAPDRGYYEQYF.

The chain joins TRBV6-5 to TRBJ1-2, with a possible D match to TRBD1 (5 bases). This CDR3 contains 14 residues. Germline loops: CDR1 MNHEY, CDR2 SVGAGI. Trimming took off 5 bases at V and 7 bases at J, with 17 bases between the two ends. The CDR3 region is CASSNDSPLSGYTF. CDR3 in DNA: TGTGCCAGCAGTAACGACAGCCCCCTTTCTGGCTACACCTTC.

This chain connects TRBV5-1 to TRBJ2-5; a possible D gene is TRBD2 (5 bases). This CDR3 has 15 residues. V dropped 3 bases and J dropped 5 bases, with 17 bases sitting between them. Germline assignment: CDR1 SGHRS and CDR2 YFSETQ. CDR3 nucleotides: TGCGCCAGCAGCTCCACTACACTAGTACAGGAGACCCAGTACTTC. Its translation: CASSSTTLVQETQYF.